This T cell receptor (beta chain) derives from a study of radiotherapy plus CTLA-4 blockade in lung cancer. The overall study: Patients showed objective responses in about 20% of cases, and disease control was achieved by under 40%. Study results and caveats: Reports state that early shifts in blood T cell clones, with interferon-beta, best predicted response. TCR clones of tumor origin grew in blood after radiotherapy plus ipilimumab.

Details on this clone: The target antigen is unknown.

Libraries were prepared by immunoSEQ multiplex PCR; TCRdb keeps only in-frame clonotypes and omits some of them. Of 55,000 to 65,000 clones in the sample, around 76% were seen once. Focal radiation and CTLA-4 blockade (ipilimumab) were tested in chemo-refractory metastatic non-small-cell lung cancer patients. Trimming took off 6 bases at V and 4 bases at J, with 12 bases between the two ends. The CDR3 totals 13 residues. CDR1 and CDR2 (germline): SGHRS, YFSETQ. The rearrangement links TRBV5-1 to TRBJ2-3; tentative D call: TRBD1 (6 bases). This clonotype was obtained from a human donor with non-small cell lung cancer who had a complete response to radiotherapy plus ipilimumab. The sample here was peripheral blood, taken from a patient treated with radiotherapy plus ipilimumab. CDR3 bases: TGCGCCAGCAAGGCAGGGGTTGCAGATACGCAGTATTTT. Translation gives CASKAGVADTQYF.